What follows are 27 T cell receptor beta chains derived from one specimen sequenced in a study of identical twins. In TCRdb, the 5' RACE reads were re-called with MiXCR into one record per CDR3 protein. Here the sample spans around 230,000 distinct CDR3 sequences, 6.5% being singletons. Another study also made use of these data, one on T cells expressing NK-cell markers.

The sequenced material came from CD8+ T cells sorted from blood. Receptors were obtained from a woman younger than 30 in good health.

This clonotype has just a few counts. The chain is built from TRBV6-5 and TRBJ2-3; weak D call: TRBD1 (5 bases). The CDR3 consists of 11 residues. Between the trimmed V and J ends, which lost 8 bases and 8 bases, there was a span of 11 bases. The germline V gene encodes CDR1 MNHEY and CDR2 SVGAGI. CDR3 sequence (DNA): TGTGCCAGCGGGGCAGTGGGTACGCAGTATTTT. Protein product: CASGAVGTQYF.

This chain uses TRBV11-1 with TRBJ2-7; a weak D match, TRBD2 (6 bases). Germline CDR1 reads SGHAT; CDR2 reads FQDESV (reference sequence). Trimming cost V 2 bases and J 3 bases, with 23 bases left between them. This CDR3 has 18 residues. The CDR3 reads CASSLSFPHHGGNYEQYF. The CDR3 DNA reads as TGTGCCAGCAGCTTATCCTTCCCGCACCATGGGGGGAACTACGAGCAGTACTTC. Complete variable domain (other parts from reference TRBV11-1 and TRBJ2-7): EAEVAQSPRYKITEKSQAVAFWCDPISGHATLYWYRQILGQGPELLVQFQDESVVDDSQLPKDRFSAERLKGVDSTLKIQPAELGDSAMYLCASSLSFPHHGGNYEQYFGPGTRLTVT.

The chain recombines TRBV29-1 with TRBJ1-2; D call uncertain. Trimming pared 1 base from V and 12 bases from J, leaving 9 bases between. The CDR3 length is 10 residues. Germline CDR1 is SQVTM and CDR2 is ANQGSEA. The CDR3 loop reads CSVEVGTNTF. CDR3 bases: TGCAGCGTTGAAGTTGGCACGAACACCTTC.

The V gene is TRBV6-2 or TRBV6-3, the J gene TRBJ2-5; a possible D gene is TRBD1 (5 bases). CDR3 length equals 15 residues. The V gene lost 1 base and the J gene lost 2 bases, with 11 bases spanning the gap. CDR1 and CDR2 from the germline V gene are MNHEY and SVGEGT. CDR3 residues: CASSYWGQGQETQYF. The DNA of the CDR3 is TGTGCCAGCAGTTACTGGGGTCAGGGACAAGAGACCCAGTACTTC.

This clonotype has more than one count but fewer than ten. This chain joins TRBV12-3 or TRBV12-4 and TRBJ2-1; 12 nucleotides match TRBD2. CDR3 size: 16 residues. V lost 4 bases and J lost 3; bases outside the gene matches: 4. The CDR3 region has the DNA TGTGCCAGCAGTTCTCGGGGACTAGCGGGCTACAATGAGCAGTTCTTC. The encoded protein is CASSSRGLAGYNEQFF.

This clonotype was observed a handful of times. The chain has TRBV27 and TRBJ2-1; D ambiguous. The ends were cut back, 0 bases at V and 4 bases at J, with 7 bases in the middle. CDR1 and CDR2 (germline): MNHEY, SMNVEV (reference sequence). The CDR3 has 14 residues. CDR3 region: CASSLSASYNEQFF. Written as DNA, the CDR3 is TGTGCCAGCAGTTTATCCGCCTCATACAATGAGCAGTTCTTC.

The chain carries TRBV29-1 and TRBJ1-2, with unresolved D. The CDR3 extends over 13 amino acids. V lost 1 base and J 1 base, leaving 7 bases between the germline ends. The V gene's germline CDR1 is SQVTM and CDR2 ANQGSEA. CDR3 DNA sequence: TGCAGCGTTGAAGCCTCACTTAACTATGGCTACACCTTC. Its translation is CSVEASLNYGYTF.

This rearrangement joins TRBV29-1 to TRBJ2-1, with D perhaps matching TRBD2 (6 bases). Germline V gene sequence: CDR1 SQVTM, CDR2 ANQGSEA. The V and J ends lost 7 bases and 6 bases respectively, with 16 bases between them. CDR3 length: 13 residues. The CDR3 bases are TGCAGCGCCACGGGACTTCAGCTCAATGAGCAGTTCTTC. It specifies CSATGLQLNEQFF.

By share, this clonotype counts as medium-sized. The chain carries TRBV19 and TRBJ2-1; 7 bases line up with TRBD2. V was clipped by 9 bases and J by 6 bases; unmatched bases: 14. Germline lookup yields CDR1 LNHDA and CDR2 SQIVND (reference sequence). The CDR3 covers 15 residues. The CDR3 spells CASSAPGGRFNEQFF. The CDR3 coding sequence is TGTGCCAGCTCGGCCCCAGGCGGGAGATTCAATGAGCAGTTCTTC.

This clonotype showed up many times. The J gene is TRBJ2-2, the V gene TRBV7-3, with D perhaps matching TRBD2 (7 bases). Germline V gene lookup returns CDR1 SGHTA and CDR2 FQGTGA. The CDR3 contains 15 residues. Trimming took off 4 bases at V and 4 bases at J, with 13 bases between the two ends. The CDR3 loop reads CASSSLGGPTGELFF. CDR3 nucleotides: TGTGCCAGCAGCTCCCTCGGGGGGCCCACCGGGGAGCTGTTTTTT.

This clonotype turned up a few times. V gene TRBV7-9 combines with J gene TRBJ2-6; no reliable D call. This CDR3 is built from 16 residues. Trimming pared 1 base from V and 0 bases from J, leaving 7 bases between. Germline CDR1 reads SEHNR; CDR2 reads FQNEAQ (reference sequence). CDR3 residues: CASSLVSGSGANVLTF. The CDR3 region has the DNA TGTGCCAGCAGCTTAGTATCCGGCTCTGGGGCCAACGTCCTGACTTTC.

This clonotype occurred a few times. The rearrangement links TRBV10-1 to TRBJ2-1, with no clear D. The germline V and J ends were trimmed by 6 bases and 7 bases, with 10 bases remaining between them. This CDR3 region has 12 residues. CDR1 and CDR2 (germline): WNHNN, SYGVQD (reference sequence). CDR3 sequence reads: CASSDLENEQFF. CDR3 bases: TGCGCCAGCAGCGACCTAGAGAATGAGCAGTTCTTC.

This clonotype was recorded many times. The chain joins TRBV12-3 or TRBV12-4 to TRBJ2-7, with a tentative D call TRBD2 (5 bases). The V end was cut by 7 bases, the J end by 7 bases, with 11 bases between. There are 11 residues in the CDR3. The chain's CDR3 is CASTEGREQYF. CDR3 in DNA: TGTGCCAGCACAGAGGGCCGGGAGCAGTACTTC.

This clonotype has ten or more counts. The chain combines TRBV20-1 with TRBJ2-1; no clear D. Trimming took 1 base from V and 2 from J, leaving 6 bases between them. CDR3 length: 13 amino acids. Per the germline V gene, CDR1 is DFQATT and CDR2 is SNEGSKA (reference sequence). CDR3 nucleotide sequence: TGCAGTGCTAGAGGGGGAACCTACAATGAGCAGTTCTTC. Protein sequence: CSARGGTYNEQFF.

This chain joins TRBV13 and TRBJ1-3; unclear D gene. Germline assignment: CDR1 PRHDT and CDR2 FYEKMQ (reference sequence). The V end was cut by 4 bases, the J end by 0 bases, with 10 bases between. CDR3 length equals 15 residues. The CDR3 sequence is CASSSEWVSGNTIYF. The CDR3 nucleotides are TGTGCCAGCAGCTCCGAGTGGGTCTCTGGAAACACCATATATTTT. Using reference TRBV13 and TRBJ1-3 for the parts outside the CDR3, the full variable domain is AAGVIQSPRHLIKEKRETATLKCYPIPRHDTVYWYQQGPGQDPQFLISFYEKMQSDKGSIPDRFSAQQFSDYHSELNMSSLELGDSALYFCASSSEWVSGNTIYFGEGSWLTVV.

V and J are TRBV20-1 and TRBJ1-3; no firm D call. Trimming shortened V by 5 bases and J by 4 bases, and 15 bases separated the two germline ends. CDR1 and CDR2 (germline): DFQATT, SNEGSKA (reference sequence). There are 14 residues in the CDR3. This CDR3 reads CSAPWSGDGNTIYF. The CDR3 DNA reads TGCAGTGCTCCCTGGAGTGGAGACGGAAACACCATATATTTT.

In its sample, this clonotype was seen many times. CDR3 loop: CASTSGWGYGYTF. CDR3 nucleotide sequence: TGTGCCAGCACCTCGGGTTGGGGCTATGGCTACACCTTC. The chain carries TRBV7-2 and TRBJ1-2; no reliable D call. V was cut by 7 bases and J by 4 bases, with 13 bases left in between. This CDR3 contains 13 residues. Germline CDR1 SGHTA, CDR2 FQGNSA.

In DNA form, the CDR3 reads TGTGCCAGCAGCGTAGCAAGCGGGGGGCGCACAGATACGCAGTATTTT. It codes for CASSVASGGRTDTQYF. This chain joins TRBV9 and TRBJ2-3; 9 nucleotides agree with TRBD2. V lost 0 bases to trimming and J lost 1 base; unmatched junction nucleotides: 3. Germline assignment: CDR1 SGDLS and CDR2 YYNGEE. The CDR3 spans 16 residues.

This clonotype occurred a few times. This chain uses TRBV28 with TRBJ2-7; TRBD1 agrees at 9 bases. This CDR3 has 14 amino acids. Trimming at V came to 5 bases and at J to 6 bases, leaving 8 bases not matched to a gene. In germline, CDR1 is MDHEN, CDR2 SYDVKM. Written as DNA, the CDR3 is TGTGCCAGCAGTGAGACAGGGGGGGTGGCCGAGCAGTACTTC. The encoded protein is CASSETGGVAEQYF.

The chain employs TRBV27 and TRBJ2-2; D may match TRBD1 or TRBD2 (5 bases each). Trimming pared 8 bases from V and 5 bases from J, leaving 12 bases between. This CDR3 spans 13 amino acids. Germline lookup yields CDR1 MNHEY and CDR2 SMNVEV (reference sequence). The CDR3 region is CASGDQSTGELFF. The CDR3 DNA follows: TGTGCCAGCGGGGACCAATCAACCGGGGAGCTGTTTTTT.

The chain employs TRBV20-1 and TRBJ2-2; D may match TRBD1 or TRBD2 (5 bases each). V lost 6 bases to trimming and J lost 5 bases, with 19 bases between them. The germline V gene has CDR1 DFQATT and CDR2 SNEGSKA (reference sequence). The CDR3 is 15 residues long. CDR3 in amino acids: CSAPRGGRGTGELFF. The CDR3 DNA follows: TGCAGTGCCCCTCGGGGTGGAAGGGGAACCGGGGAGCTGTTTTTT.

The table lists this clonotype with a few counts. The gene calls are TRBV29-1 and TRBJ1-1; 8 nucleotides agree with TRBD1. Unmatched junction bases numbered 5, after V lost 8 bases and J lost 0 bases. The germline V gene has CDR1 SQVTM and CDR2 ANQGSEA. This CDR3 is built from 13 residues. The CDR3 nucleotides are TGCAGCTTCGCAGGGGGCATGAACACTGAAGCTTTCTTT. Translating it yields CSFAGGMNTEAFF.

V and J are TRBV20-1 and TRBJ2-1, with D possibly being TRBD1 or TRBD2 (5 bases each). V lost 3 bases, J lost 4 bases, and 16 bases lay in between. This CDR3 contains 15 residues. The germline gives CDR1 DFQATT, CDR2 SNEGSKA (reference sequence). This chain's CDR3 is CSARYRLGTYNEQFF. Written as DNA, the CDR3 is TGCAGTGCTAGGTACCGGCTAGGGACGTACAATGAGCAGTTCTTC.

Only a few counts were recorded for this clonotype. This sequence joins TRBV9 and TRBJ2-3; D gene ambiguous. Germline V gene sequence: CDR1 SGDLS, CDR2 YYNGEE. This CDR3 is built from 14 residues. V was cut by 0 bases and J by 6 bases, with 11 bases left in between. In DNA, the CDR3 is TGTGCCAGCAGCGTAGCCGGTTCTCGGGATACGCAGTATTTT. Amino acids: CASSVAGSRDTQYF.

There are many counts of this clonotype. The CDR3, as DNA: TGTGCCAGTAGCCAGGGACTAGCGGGGACCTACGAGCAGTACTTC. Translated, it gives CASSQGLAGTYEQYF. This chain joins TRBV19 and TRBJ2-7; 13 bases agree with TRBD2. The germline CDR1 and CDR2 sequences are LNHDA and SQIVND (reference sequence). This CDR3 contains 15 residues. V was clipped by 6 bases and J by 2 bases; unmatched bases: 4.

This clonotype was found a few times. V is TRBV6-2 or TRBV6-3 and J is TRBJ2-1, with D perhaps matching TRBD2 (6 bases). Germline CDR1 reads MNHEY; CDR2 reads SVGEGT. The CDR3 extends over 12 amino acids. V was cut by 10 bases and J by 7 bases, with 14 bases left in between. The CDR3: CATGGLWNEQFF. The CDR3 nucleotides are TGTGCCACTGGGGGACTGTGGAATGAGCAGTTCTTC.

This clonotype occurred many times. This chain connects TRBV11-2 to TRBJ2-7; no clear D. CDR1 is SGHAT and CDR2 is FQNNGV in the germline V gene. The CDR3 is 12 residues long. V was pared by 8 bases and J by 2 bases, with 10 bases between. The CDR3 here is CASRQNPYEQYF. The CDR3 bases are TGTGCCAGCCGCCAGAATCCCTACGAGCAGTACTTC.